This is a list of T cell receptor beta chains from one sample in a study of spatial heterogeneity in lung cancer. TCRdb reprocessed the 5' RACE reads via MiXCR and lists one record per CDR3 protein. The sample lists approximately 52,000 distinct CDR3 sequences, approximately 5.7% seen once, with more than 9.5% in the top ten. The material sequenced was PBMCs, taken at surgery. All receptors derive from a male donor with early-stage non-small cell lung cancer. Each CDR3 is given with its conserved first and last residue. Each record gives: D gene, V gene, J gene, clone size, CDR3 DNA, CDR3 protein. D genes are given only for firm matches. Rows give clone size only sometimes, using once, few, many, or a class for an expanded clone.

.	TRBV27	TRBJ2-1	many	TGTGCCAGCAGTCTTTCACAGGACGGCGCTGAGCAGTTCTTC	CASSLSQDGAEQFF
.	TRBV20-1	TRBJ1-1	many	TGCAGTGCCACCAGTGGCAGGCGGAACACTGAAGCTTTCTTT	CSATSGRRNTEAFF
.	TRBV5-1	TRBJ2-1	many	TGCGCCAGCAGCTTGGGACGGGCGGAAACCTACAATGAGCAGTTCTTC	CASSLGRAETYNEQFF
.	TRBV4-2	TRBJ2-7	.	TGTGCCAGCAGCCAAGATGCCGGGGACGAGCAGTACTTC	CASSQDAGDEQYF
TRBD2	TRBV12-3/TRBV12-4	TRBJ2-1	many	TGTGCCAGCAGCCCCGGGCTAGCGGGAGCCAACAATGAGCAGTTCTTC	CASSPGLAGANNEQFF
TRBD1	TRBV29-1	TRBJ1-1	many	TGCAGCGTTGGGGACAGCGGACTACTTGAAGCTTTCTTT	CSVGDSGLLEAFF
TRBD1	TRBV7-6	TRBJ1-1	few	TGTGCCAGCAGCTTAGCGCGTGGACAGGGGGTGACTGAAGCTTTCTTT	CASSLARGQGVTEAFF
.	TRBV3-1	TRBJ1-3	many	TGTGCCAGCAGCGTAGACAGGTTCTCTGGAAACACCATATATTTT	CASSVDRFSGNTIYF
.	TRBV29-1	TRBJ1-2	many	TGCAGTTGTGCTTCCGGTAACTATGGCTACACCTTC	CSCASGNYGYTF
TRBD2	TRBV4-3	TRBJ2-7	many	TGCGCCAGCAGCCAAAACCCCGGGACTAGCGGGACTTACGAGCAGTACTTC	CASSQNPGTSGTYEQYF
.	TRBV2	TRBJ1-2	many	TGTGCCACGACAGGTGTTAGGGACTATGGCTACACCTTC	CATTGVRDYGYTF
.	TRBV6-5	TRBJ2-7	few	TGTGCCAGCCCCCGGAGCTACGAGCAGTACTTC	CASPRSYEQYF
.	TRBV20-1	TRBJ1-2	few	TGCAGTGCTAGTCGTGTGCGAGCCTACACCTTC	CSASRVRAYTF
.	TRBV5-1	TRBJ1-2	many	TGCGCCAGCAGCCTTGACGGGTTCTCGTCTTATGGCTACACCTTC	CASSLDGFSSYGYTF
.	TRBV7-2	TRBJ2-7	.	TGTGCCAGCAGCTTAGAAAGGAGATCCCACGAGCAGTACTTC	CASSLERRSHEQYF
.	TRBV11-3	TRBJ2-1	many	TGTGCCAGCAGCTTAAGATCCCCGGATGAGCAGTTCTTC	CASSLRSPDEQFF
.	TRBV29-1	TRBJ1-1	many	TGCAGCGCCACCCGGAACACTGAAGCTTTCTTT	CSATRNTEAFF
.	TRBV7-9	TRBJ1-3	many	TGTGCCAGCGAAGGACTCTCTGGAAACACCATATATTTT	CASEGLSGNTIYF
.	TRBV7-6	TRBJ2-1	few	TGTGCCAGCAGCTTTCCTGGAAGGGGGATAAATGAGCAGTTCTTC	CASSFPGRGINEQFF
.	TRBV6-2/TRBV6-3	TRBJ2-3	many	TGTGCCAGCACCGACGACTACTACACAGATACGCAGTATTTT	CASTDDYYTDTQYF